This T cell receptor (beta chain) stems from a study of Graves' ophthalmopathy and Graves' hyperthyroidism. Study-wide results and limits: Ophthalmopathy progression predictions by the model showed 72% to 80% specificity and about 70% sensitivity. The blood repertoire also included most expanded thyroid clonotypes above 0.001 frequency.

Investigators amplified TCR beta CDR3 regions from RNA transcripts. First-round RT-PCR used HTBI primers; second-round multiplex PCR followed. MiXCR, run by TCRdb on the multiplex PCR reads, gives a single entry per CDR3 protein. The sample includes 500,000 to 600,000 distinct CDR3 sequences, roughly 39% of them seen just once. Reliance was placed on clinical symptoms, serum thyroxine, TRAb, thyroid ultrasound and orbital computed tomography for diagnosis. Points on this clonotype: Its cognate antigen is unknown. This may come from a read error, since a much larger clone is one base off.

Germline CDR1 SGHRS, CDR2 YFSETQ. The CDR3 runs to 14 residues. Sequenced sample: peripheral blood or thyroid tissue (not recorded which). The gene calls are TRBV5-1 and TRBJ1-3; D perhaps matches TRBD1 (5 bases). The sequence came from an adult man with Graves' hyperthyroidism. The CDR3 region is CASSGTLSGNTVYF. CDR3 in DNA: TGCGCCAGCAGCGGGACGCTCTCTGGAAACACCGTATATTTT.